The clone carrying this TCR beta chain was seen a few times. This record belongs to a study of T cell changes during pregnancy in multiple sclerosis. Sequencing used immunoSEQ multiplex PCR; TCRdb keeps in-frame clones, though not all of them. The data contain about 59,000 clones, roughly 91% of them singletons. Sequenced here: peripheral blood, sampled in the third trimester of pregnancy. The receptor was derived from a female donor in good health, enrolled as a control in a pregnancy study.

This chain's CDR3 is CAWFGTGGGTFF. Written as DNA, the CDR3 is TGTGCCTGGTTTGGGACAGGGGGTGGAACTTTCTTT. The V and J genes are TRBV30 and TRBJ1-1, with 11 bases that match TRBD1. The CDR3 is 12 residues long. J was trimmed by 12 bases and V by 5 bases; bases with no gene match: 8. The germline V gene encodes CDR1 GTSNPN and CDR2 SVGIG (reference sequence).